Presented here are 24 T cell receptor beta chains from one specimen sequenced in a study of CD8+CD57+ T cells in acquired aplastic anemia. TCR beta VDJ and CDR3 profiles were obtained from a genomic DNA template. TCRdb reanalysed the reads using MiXCR and keeps one entry per CDR3 protein. The data show about 290,000 distinct CDR3 sequences, 56% seen once. Patients included in sequencing had previously demonstrated CD8+CD57+ cell expansion by flow cytometry. Material for sequencing was sorted CD4+, CD8+, or CD8+CD57+ T cells (not recorded which) from PBMCs. The receptor set was obtained from a human donor with aplastic anemia.

The chain employs TRBV5-4 and TRBJ1-1; D unresolved. Trimming left V 5 bases short and J 3 bases short, with 14 bases between. Germline values: CDR1 SGHNT, CDR2 YYREEE (reference sequence). The CDR3 runs to 14 residues. DNA for the CDR3: TGTGCCAGCAGTTTCGAATTGGGGTACACTGAAGCTTTCTTT. Translation gives CASSFELGYTEAFF.

For this clonotype: A much larger clone sits a single nucleotide away, making a read error possible. The chain has TRBV16 and TRBJ1-5; a weak D match, TRBD1 (5 bases). Germline V gene sequence: CDR1 KGHSY, CDR2 FQNENV. The CDR3 is 13 amino acids. Written as DNA, the CDR3 is TGTGCCGGCAGCTGGCAGGGTGGCCAGCCCCAGCATTTT. Protein: CAGSWQGGQPQHF.

V usage is TRBV5-1 and J usage is TRBJ1-1; 7 nucleotides line up with TRBD1. The V and J ends lost 4 bases and 3 bases, in that order; junction bases with no gene match: 9. In germline, CDR1 is SGHRS, CDR2 YFSETQ. CDR3 length: 15 amino acids. The CDR3 is CASSPRSGGDTEAFF. The CDR3 region has the DNA TGCGCCAGCAGCCCCAGGTCAGGGGGGGACACTGAAGCTTTCTTT.

This clonotype was found once. DNA for the CDR3: TGTGCCATCAGTGAACAGGGTAGCTCCTACGAGCAGTACTTC. Residues: CAISEQGSSYEQYF. The chain employs TRBV10-3 and TRBJ2-7; D might be TRBD1 (6 bases). Trimming stripped 3 bases from V and 0 bases from J, with 9 bases between. CDR1 and CDR2 from the germline V gene are ENHRY and SYGVKD. The CDR3 contains 14 residues.

This clonotype was counted a few times. V gene TRBV6-1 combines with J gene TRBJ1-1, with TRBD1 matching over 10 bases. Germline CDR1 is MNHNS and CDR2 is SASEGT. This CDR3 contains 16 residues. The junction had 11 bases not matched to a gene; V was cut back by 6 bases and J by 4 bases. CDR3 loop: CASSTSRTGGGTEAFF. The CDR3 nucleotides read TGTGCCAGCAGCACCTCCCGGACAGGGGGGGGCACTGAAGCTTTCTTT.

This rearrangement joins TRBV29-1 to TRBJ1-2, with 7 bases aligning to TRBD1. The CDR3 is made up of 15 amino acids. V dropped 0 bases and J dropped 4; count of bases not matched to a gene: 8. From germline, CDR1 is SQVTM and CDR2 ANQGSEA. In nucleotides, the CDR3 is TGCAGCGTTGAAGATAGTCGAGGGGGCCTCTATGGCTACACCTTC. This sequence encodes CSVEDSRGGLYGYTF.

There are many counts of this clonotype. The chain links TRBV3-1 to TRBJ2-1; D is unclear. CDR1 is LGHDT and CDR2 is YNNKEL in the germline V gene (reference sequence). V dropped 0 bases and J dropped 3 bases, with 12 bases sitting between them. This CDR3 contains 16 residues. CDR3 loop: CASSQDRTLIYNEQFF. The CDR3 DNA sequence: TGTGCCAGCAGCCAAGATCGTACCCTTATCTACAATGAGCAGTTCTTC.

This clonotype was seen at least ten times. This chain joins TRBV5-8 and TRBJ1-4, with unresolved D. Germline V gives CDR1 SGHTS, CDR2 YDEGEE. Trimming shortened V by 4 bases and J by 5 bases, and 9 bases separated the two germline ends. There are 13 residues in the CDR3. CDR3 in DNA: TGTGCCAGCAGCGGGAGGCCAAATGAAAAACTGTTTTTT. This sequence encodes CASSGRPNEKLFF.

With respect to this clonotype: One junction end disagrees with the germline gene, perhaps due to a read error. The rearrangement links TRBV4-1 to TRBJ2-7, with D possibly matching TRBD1 (7 bases). Germline V gene sequence: CDR1 MGHRA, CDR2 YSYEKL. This CDR3 has 14 residues. The CDR3 reads CASSQSQGGAEQYF. The CDR3 coding sequence is TGTGCCAGCAGCCAAAGCCAGGGGGGTGCCGAGCAGTACTTC.

In its sample, this clonotype was seen many times. J is TRBJ1-1 and V is TRBV19; unclear D gene. This CDR3 is 15 amino acids long. V was pared by 5 bases and J by 0 bases, with 13 bases between. Germline CDR1 LNHDA, CDR2 SQIVND (reference sequence). DNA for the CDR3: TGTGCCAGTAGTTTCCGACACGACATGAACACTGAAGCTTTCTTT. This translates into CASSFRHDMNTEAFF.

The chain links TRBV19 to TRBJ2-7; D is unclear. This CDR3 is built from 14 residues. V dropped 3 bases and J dropped 0 bases, with 9 bases sitting between them. Germline assignment: CDR1 LNHDA and CDR2 SQIVND (reference sequence). The CDR3 loop reads CASSIQPGSYEQYF. CDR3 DNA: TGTGCCAGTAGTATTCAACCGGGCTCCTACGAGCAGTACTTC.

The chain couples TRBV10-1 to TRBJ1-2; TRBD1 matches at 9 bases. Germline values: CDR1 WNHNN, CDR2 SYGVQD (reference sequence). J lost 6 bases, V lost 2 bases, and 1 base had no gene match. CDR3 length: 13 amino acids. The CDR3 DNA follows: TGCGCCAGCAGTGAGGACAGGGGGAATGGCTACACCTTC. Protein sequence: CASSEDRGNGYTF.

The gene calls are TRBV7-3 and TRBJ2-1; the match to TRBD2 covers 10 bases. Germline loops: CDR1 SGHTA, CDR2 FQGTGA. This CDR3 comprises 15 residues. Unmatched junction bases numbered 10, after V lost 5 bases and J lost 9 bases. The chain's CDR3 is CASSTQGLANAEQFF. The DNA of the CDR3 is TGTGCCAGCAGCACACAGGGACTAGCGAACGCTGAGCAGTTCTTC.

This chain joins TRBV5-1 and TRBJ2-1; D call uncertain. This CDR3 is 10 amino acids long. V shed 10 bases and J shed 5 bases, with 7 bases lying between them. Germline V gene sequence: CDR1 SGHRS, CDR2 YFSETQ. CDR3 residues: CAQVDNEQFF. The CDR3 nucleotides are TGCGCCCAGGTGGACAATGAGCAGTTCTTC.

This clonotype was observed at least ten times. The rearrangement uses TRBV5-1 and TRBJ2-1; D not certain. The CDR3 spans 15 residues. Trimming took off 0 bases at V and 0 bases at J, with 7 bases between the two ends. Per germline, CDR1 SGHRS and CDR2 YFSETQ. This CDR3 is CASSLGSASYNEQFF. Here the CDR3 DNA reads TGCGCCAGCAGCTTGGGAAGCGCCTCCTACAATGAGCAGTTCTTC.

This clonotype was seen just once. Here the CDR3 omits its conserved ending phenylalanine or tryptophan, so a read error is the likely source. The chain is built from TRBV2 and TRBJ2-1; 12 nucleotides align to TRBD2. The V segment lost 7 bases and the J segment 8 bases; nucleotides outside the gene matches: 9. Germline V gene data show CDR1 as SNHLY and CDR2 as FYNNEI. The CDR3 is 15 amino acids. CDR3: CASTRRLAGVDEQFS. CDR3 nucleotide sequence: TGTGCCAGCACCCGTCGACTAGCGGGAGTTGATGAGCAGTTCTCC.

The CDR3 DNA reads as TGCAGTGTAGATGGGAGCTATGAAAAACTGTTTTTT. It is translated as CSVDGSYEKLFF. The chain couples TRBV20-1 to TRBJ1-4, with D hard to call. This CDR3 is built from 12 residues. CDR1 and CDR2 from the germline V gene are DFQATT and SNEGSKA (reference sequence). V lost 7 bases and J lost 6, with 12 bases in between.

This clonotype was seen a single time. The chain recombines TRBV20-1 with TRBJ2-3; 9 positions match TRBD2. In germline, CDR1 is DFQATT, CDR2 SNEGSKA (reference sequence). Trimming at V came to 6 bases and at J to 6 bases, leaving 16 bases not matched to a gene. This CDR3 contains 16 residues. CDR3 in amino acids: CSAPGLAYPTLDTQYF. The CDR3 nucleotides are TGCAGTGCCCCGGGACTAGCTTACCCCACACTCGATACGCAGTATTTT.

This chain links TRBV12-3 or TRBV12-4 with TRBJ1-4; weak D call: TRBD1 (6 bases). The length of the CDR3 is 14 residues. V was clipped by 7 bases and J by 8 bases, with 17 bases between them. As DNA, the CDR3 is TGTGCCAGCACCCCGAGAGGGGGAAGGGAAAAACTGTTTTTT. Its protein product is CASTPRGGREKLFF.

The chain couples TRBV7-6 to TRBJ2-1; TRBD1 might be the D (6 bases). Per germline, CDR1 SGHVS and CDR2 FNYEAQ. The CDR3 is made up of 14 amino acids. The V and J ends lost 3 bases and 4 bases respectively, with 10 bases between them. Here the CDR3 DNA reads TGTGCCAGCAGCTTGGGGGCCAGGTACAATGAGCAGTTCTTC. It yields the protein CASSLGARYNEQFF.

This clonotype was observed a single time. A read error may account for a junction end that differs from germline. This rearrangement joins TRBV7-9 to TRBJ2-2; 11 nucleotides line up with TRBD1. Looked up from germline, CDR1 is SEHNR and CDR2 is FQNEAQ (reference sequence). The CDR3 has 16 amino acids. The CDR3 loop is CASTPLGQGVTGELFF. CDR3 in DNA: TGTGCCAGCACCCCCCTGGGACAGGGGGTAACCGGAGAGCTGTTTTTT.

In its sample, this clonotype was seen many times. The chain links TRBV4-1 to TRBJ2-7; a possible D gene is TRBD1 (6 bases). Germline assignment: CDR1 MGHRA and CDR2 YSYEKL. V shed 1 base and J shed 7 bases, with 17 bases lying between them. There are 15 residues in the CDR3. CDR3 bases: TGCGCCAGCAGCCAAGGGGGGCTGGGATTGGAAGAGCAGTACTTC. As protein: CASSQGGLGLEEQYF.

This clonotype was seen a few times. The chain links TRBV19 to TRBJ2-1; 8 nucleotides match TRBD2. The trim removed 5 bases at V and 3 bases at J, leaving 6 bases unmatched. CDR1 is LNHDA and CDR2 is SQIVND in the germline V gene (reference sequence). This CDR3 contains 15 residues. The chain's CDR3 is CASSARGGHYNEQFF. CDR3 in DNA: TGTGCCAGTAGTGCCCGGGGGGGCCACTACAATGAGCAGTTCTTC.

With regard to this clonotype: One end of the junction varies from germline; a read error may be responsible. This chain connects TRBV12-3 or TRBV12-4 to TRBJ1-1; D is ambiguous. The CDR3 contains 15 residues. The CDR3 spells CASSVAGDSNTEAFF. CDR3 DNA sequence: TGTGCCAGCAGTGTAGCGGGCGATTCGAACACTGAAGCTTTCTTT.